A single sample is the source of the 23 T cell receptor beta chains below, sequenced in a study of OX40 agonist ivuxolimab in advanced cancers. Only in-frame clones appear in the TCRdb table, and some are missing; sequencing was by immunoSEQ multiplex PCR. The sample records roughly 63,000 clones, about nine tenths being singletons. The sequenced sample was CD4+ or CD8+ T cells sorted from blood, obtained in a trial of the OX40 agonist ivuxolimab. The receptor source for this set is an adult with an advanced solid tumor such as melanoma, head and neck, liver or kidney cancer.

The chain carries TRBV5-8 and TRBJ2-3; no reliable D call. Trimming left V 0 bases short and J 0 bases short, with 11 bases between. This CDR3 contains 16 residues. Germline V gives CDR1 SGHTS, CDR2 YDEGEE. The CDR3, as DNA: TGTGCCAGCAGCTTGGGGACGGAGACTAGCACAGATACGCAGTATTTT. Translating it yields CASSLGTETSTDTQYF.

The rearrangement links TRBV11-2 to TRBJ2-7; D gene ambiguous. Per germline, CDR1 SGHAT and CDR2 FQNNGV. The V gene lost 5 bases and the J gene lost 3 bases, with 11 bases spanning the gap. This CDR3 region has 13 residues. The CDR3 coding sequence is TGTGCCAGCAGCATAGGATCTTACTACGAGCAGTACTTC. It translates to CASSIGSYYEQYF.

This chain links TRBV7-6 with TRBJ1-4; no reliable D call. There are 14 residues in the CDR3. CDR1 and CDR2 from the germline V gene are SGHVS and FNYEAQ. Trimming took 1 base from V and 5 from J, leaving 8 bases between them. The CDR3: CASSLGYGNEKLFF. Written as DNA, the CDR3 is TGTGCCAGCAGCTTAGGGTACGGGAATGAAAAACTGTTTTTT.

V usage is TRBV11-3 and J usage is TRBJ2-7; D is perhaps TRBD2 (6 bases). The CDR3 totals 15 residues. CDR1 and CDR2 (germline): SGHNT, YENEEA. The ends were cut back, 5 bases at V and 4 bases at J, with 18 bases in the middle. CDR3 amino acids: CASSPRRDGRYEQYF. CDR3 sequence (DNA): TGTGCCAGCAGCCCCCGACGAGACGGGAGATACGAGCAGTACTTC.

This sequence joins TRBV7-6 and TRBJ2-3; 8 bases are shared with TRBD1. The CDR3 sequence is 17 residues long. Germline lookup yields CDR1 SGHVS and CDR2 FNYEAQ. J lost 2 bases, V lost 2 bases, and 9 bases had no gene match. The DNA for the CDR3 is TGTGCCAGCAGCTTAATGCTTCGGACAGGGACCACAGATACGCAGTATTTT. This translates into CASSLMLRTGTTDTQYF.

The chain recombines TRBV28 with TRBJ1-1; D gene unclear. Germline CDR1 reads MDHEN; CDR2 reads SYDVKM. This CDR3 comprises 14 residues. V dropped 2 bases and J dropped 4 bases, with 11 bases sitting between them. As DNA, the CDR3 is TGTGCCAGCAGTTTACTCCCGACTTTCACTGAAGCTTTCTTT. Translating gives CASSLLPTFTEAFF.

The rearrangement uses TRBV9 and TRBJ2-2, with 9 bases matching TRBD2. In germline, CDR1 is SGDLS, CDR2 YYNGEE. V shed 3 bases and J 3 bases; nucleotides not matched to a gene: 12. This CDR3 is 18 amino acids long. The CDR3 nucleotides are TGTGCCAGCAGCGCTCCGACGACTCTAGCGGGATACACCGGGGAGCTGTTTTTT. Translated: CASSAPTTLAGYTGELFF.

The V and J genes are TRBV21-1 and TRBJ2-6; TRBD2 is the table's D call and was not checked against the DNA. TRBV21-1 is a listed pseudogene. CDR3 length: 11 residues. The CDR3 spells CASSTMNPQLF. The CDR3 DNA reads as TGTGCCAGCAGCACTATGAACCCTCAACTTTTC.

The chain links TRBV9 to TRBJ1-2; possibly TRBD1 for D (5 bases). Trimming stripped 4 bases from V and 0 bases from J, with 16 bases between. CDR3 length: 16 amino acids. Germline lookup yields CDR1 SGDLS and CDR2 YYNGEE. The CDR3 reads CASSSPLTGTNYGYTF. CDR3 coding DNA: TGTGCCAGCAGCTCCCCCTTAACAGGTACTAACTATGGCTACACCTTC.

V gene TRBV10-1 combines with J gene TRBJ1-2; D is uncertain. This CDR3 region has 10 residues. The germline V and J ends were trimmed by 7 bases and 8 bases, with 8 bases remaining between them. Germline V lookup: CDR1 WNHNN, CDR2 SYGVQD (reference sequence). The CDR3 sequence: CASTGKGYTF. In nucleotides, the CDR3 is TGCGCCAGCACGGGAAAAGGCTACACCTTC.

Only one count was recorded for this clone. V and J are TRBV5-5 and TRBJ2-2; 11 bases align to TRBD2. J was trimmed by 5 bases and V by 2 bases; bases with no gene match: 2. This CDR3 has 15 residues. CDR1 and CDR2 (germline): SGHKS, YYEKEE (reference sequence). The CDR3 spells CASSFSGRATGELFF. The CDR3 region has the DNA TGTGCCAGCAGCTTTAGCGGGAGGGCTACCGGGGAGCTGTTTTTT.

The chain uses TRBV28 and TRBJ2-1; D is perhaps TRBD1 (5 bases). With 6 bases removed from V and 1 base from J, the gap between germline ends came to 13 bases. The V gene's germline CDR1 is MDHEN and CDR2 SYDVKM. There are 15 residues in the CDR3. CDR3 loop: CASRLDSLSYNEQFF. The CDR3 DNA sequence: TGTGCCAGCAGACTCGACAGTCTATCCTACAATGAGCAGTTCTTC.

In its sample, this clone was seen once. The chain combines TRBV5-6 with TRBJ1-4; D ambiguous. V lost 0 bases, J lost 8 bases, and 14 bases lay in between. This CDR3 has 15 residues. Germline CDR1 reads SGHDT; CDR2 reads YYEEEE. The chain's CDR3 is CASSLETFGREKLFF. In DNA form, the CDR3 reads TGTGCCAGCAGCTTGGAAACCTTCGGCCGGGAAAAACTGTTTTTT.

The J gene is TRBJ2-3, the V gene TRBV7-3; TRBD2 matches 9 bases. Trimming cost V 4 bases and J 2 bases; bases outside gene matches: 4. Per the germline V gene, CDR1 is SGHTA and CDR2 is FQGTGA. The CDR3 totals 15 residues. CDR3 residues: CASSYGLAYTDTQYF. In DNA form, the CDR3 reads TGTGCCAGCAGCTATGGACTAGCGTACACAGATACGCAGTATTTT.

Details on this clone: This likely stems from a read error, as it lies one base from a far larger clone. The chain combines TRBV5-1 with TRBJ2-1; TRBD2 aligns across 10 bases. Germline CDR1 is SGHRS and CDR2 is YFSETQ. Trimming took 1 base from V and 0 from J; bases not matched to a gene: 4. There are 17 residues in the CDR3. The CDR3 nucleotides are TGCGCCAGCAGCTTGCAAGCTAGCGGGAGCTCCTACAATGAGCAGTTCTTC. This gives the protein CASSLQASGSSYNEQFF.

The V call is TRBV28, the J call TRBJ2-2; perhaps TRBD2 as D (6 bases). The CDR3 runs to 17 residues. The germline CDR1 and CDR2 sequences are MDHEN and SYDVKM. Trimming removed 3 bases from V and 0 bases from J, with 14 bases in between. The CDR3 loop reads CASSFSEGQTNTGELFF. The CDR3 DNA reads TGTGCCAGCAGTTTTTCGGAGGGGCAGACGAACACCGGGGAGCTGTTTTTT. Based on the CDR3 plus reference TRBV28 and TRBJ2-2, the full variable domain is DVKVTQSSRYLVKRTGEKVFLECVQDMDHENMFWYRQDPGLGLRLIYFSYDVKMKEKGDIPEGYSVSREKKERFSLILESASTNQTSMYLCASSFSEGQTNTGELFFGEGSRLTVL.

DNA of the CDR3: TGTGCCAGCAGCCCCATTAGGACTTTACAAGAGACCCAGTACTTC. This gives the protein CASSPIRTLQETQYF. The V and J genes are TRBV7-9 and TRBJ2-5, with D maybe TRBD2 (5 bases). V was cut by 5 bases and J by 2 bases, with 15 bases left in between. There are 15 residues in the CDR3. Germline V lookup: CDR1 SEHNR, CDR2 FQNEAQ (reference sequence).

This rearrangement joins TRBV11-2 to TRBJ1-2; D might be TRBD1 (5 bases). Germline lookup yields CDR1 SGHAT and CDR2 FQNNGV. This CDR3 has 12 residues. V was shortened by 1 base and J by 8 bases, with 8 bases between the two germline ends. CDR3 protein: CASSLVGAGYTF. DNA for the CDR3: TGTGCCAGCAGCTTAGTCGGGGCGGGCTACACCTTC.

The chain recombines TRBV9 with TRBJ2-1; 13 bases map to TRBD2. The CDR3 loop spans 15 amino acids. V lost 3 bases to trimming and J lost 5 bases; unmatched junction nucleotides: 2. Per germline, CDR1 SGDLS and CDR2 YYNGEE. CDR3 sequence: CASSAGTSGNNEQFF. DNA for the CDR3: TGTGCCAGCAGCGCCGGGACTAGCGGGAACAATGAGCAGTTCTTC. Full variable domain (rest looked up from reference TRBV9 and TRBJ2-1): DSGVTQTPKHLITATGQRVTLRCSPRSGDLSVYWYQQSLDQGLQFLIQYYNGEERAKGNILERFSAQQFPDLHSELNLSSLELGDSALYFCASSAGTSGNNEQFFGPGTRLTVL.

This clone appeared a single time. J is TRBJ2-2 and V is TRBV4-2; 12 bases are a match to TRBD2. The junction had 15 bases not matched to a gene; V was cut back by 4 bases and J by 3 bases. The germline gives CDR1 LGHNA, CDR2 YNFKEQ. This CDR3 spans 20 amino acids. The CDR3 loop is CASSRQLRTSGMGDTGELFF. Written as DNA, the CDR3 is TGTGCCAGCAGCCGCCAACTCCGGACTAGCGGGATGGGGGACACCGGGGAGCTGTTTTTT.

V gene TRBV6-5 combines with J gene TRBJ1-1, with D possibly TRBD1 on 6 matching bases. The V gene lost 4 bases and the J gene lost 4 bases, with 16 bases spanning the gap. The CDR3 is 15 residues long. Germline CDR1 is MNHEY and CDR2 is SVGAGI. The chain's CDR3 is CASSWSQGQFTEAFF. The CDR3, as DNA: TGTGCCAGCAGTTGGAGCCAAGGACAGTTCACTGAAGCTTTCTTT.

The CDR3 here is CASSERQGADQNTEAFF. The CDR3 DNA follows: TGTGCCAGCAGCGAACGACAGGGGGCGGACCAGAACACTGAAGCTTTCTTT. The rearrangement uses TRBV7-8 and TRBJ1-1; TRBD1 aligns across 10 bases. The V gene end was trimmed by 5 bases and the J gene end by 1 base; junction bases not matched to a gene: 10. Germline CDR1 reads SGHVS; CDR2 reads FQNEAQ. This CDR3 is 17 amino acids long.

The CDR3 reads CASSLGGGLTQPQHF. CDR3 DNA sequence: TGTGCCAGCAGCTTAGGAGGGGGGTTGACTCAGCCCCAGCATTTT. V gene TRBV11-2 combines with J gene TRBJ1-5; perhaps TRBD1 as D (6 bases). Trimming pared 1 base from V and 6 bases from J, leaving 13 bases between. Germline V gives CDR1 SGHAT, CDR2 FQNNGV. This CDR3 spans 15 amino acids.